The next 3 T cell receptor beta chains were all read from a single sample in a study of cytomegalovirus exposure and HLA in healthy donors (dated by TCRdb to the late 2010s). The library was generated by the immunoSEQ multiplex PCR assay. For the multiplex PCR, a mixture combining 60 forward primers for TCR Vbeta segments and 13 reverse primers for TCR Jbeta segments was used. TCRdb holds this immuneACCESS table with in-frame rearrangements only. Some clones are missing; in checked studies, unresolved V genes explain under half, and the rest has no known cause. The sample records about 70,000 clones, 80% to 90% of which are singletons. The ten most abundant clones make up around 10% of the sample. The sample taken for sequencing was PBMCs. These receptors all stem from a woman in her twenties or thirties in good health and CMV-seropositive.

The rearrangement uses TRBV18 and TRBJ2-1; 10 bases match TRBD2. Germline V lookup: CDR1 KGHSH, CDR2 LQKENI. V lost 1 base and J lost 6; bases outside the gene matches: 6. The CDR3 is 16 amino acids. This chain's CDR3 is CASSPRPSGSFNEQFF. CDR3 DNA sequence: TGTGCCAGCTCACCACGCCCTAGCGGGAGTTTCAATGAGCAGTTCTTC.

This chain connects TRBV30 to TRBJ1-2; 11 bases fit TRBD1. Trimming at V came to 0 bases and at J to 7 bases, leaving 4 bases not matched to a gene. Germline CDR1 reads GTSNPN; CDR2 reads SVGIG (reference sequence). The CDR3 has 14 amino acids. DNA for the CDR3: TGTGCCTGGAGTGTAAAAGGGACAGGGGGTGGCTACACCTTC. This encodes CAWSVKGTGGGYTF.

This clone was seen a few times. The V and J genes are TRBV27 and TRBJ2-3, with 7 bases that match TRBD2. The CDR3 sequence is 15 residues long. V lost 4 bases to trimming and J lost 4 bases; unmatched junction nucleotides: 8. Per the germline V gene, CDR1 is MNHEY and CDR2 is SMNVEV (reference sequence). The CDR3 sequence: CASSSSAGSPDTQYF. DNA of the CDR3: TGTGCCAGCAGTTCATCAGCGGGATCCCCAGATACGCAGTATTTT.